The 27 T cell receptor beta chains below were found in one sample sequenced in a study of shared clonotypes between healthy human individuals. The data were produced by immunoSEQ multiplex PCR, yet TCRdb's version contains in-frame clones alone and is incomplete. The sample contains 2 million to 2.5 million clones, 80% to 95% of which appear only once. The sequencing sample was made of naive CD4+ T cells from PBMCs. Described subset: CD45RA+ positively selected. These receptors originate from a man aged 18 to 35 in good health. Some clones in this sample may be carry-over from other donors' samples.

This chain connects TRBV28 to TRBJ2-5, with TRBD1 matching over 10 bases. Matching the DNA end better, TRBJ2-7 makes the J call doubtful. From germline, CDR1 is MDHEN and CDR2 SYDVKM. CDR3 size: 15 residues. The CDR3 coding sequence is TGTGCCAGCAGTTTAACTGGACAGGGGGTCGACGAGCAGTACTTC. Protein product: CASSLTGQGVDEQYF.

The chain employs TRBV5-1 and TRBJ2-3; 8 bases line up with TRBD1. The CDR3 runs to 16 residues. Germline values: CDR1 SGHRS, CDR2 YFSETQ. The trim removed 4 bases at V and 0 bases at J, leaving 7 bases unmatched. The CDR3 is CASSPWRDRSTDTQYF. CDR3 DNA: TGCGCCAGCAGCCCGTGGAGGGACAGGAGCACAGATACGCAGTATTTT.

V and J are TRBV6-6 and TRBJ1-5; D might be TRBD1 (6 bases). Germline CDR1 reads MNHNY; CDR2 reads SVGAGI (reference sequence). The CDR3 runs to 14 residues. V lost 6 bases to trimming and J lost 7 bases, with 16 bases between them. The CDR3: CASRDRSKVQPQHF. DNA of the CDR3: TGTGCCAGCAGAGACAGGTCAAAAGTCCAGCCCCAGCATTTT.

The chain joins TRBV28 to TRBJ2-7, with D tentatively TRBD1 (7 bases). This CDR3 is built from 15 residues. Trimming took off 8 bases at V and 3 bases at J, with 20 bases between the two ends. Germline V gene lookup returns CDR1 MDHEN and CDR2 SYDVKM. Here the CDR3 reads CASVPGGQGVYEQYF. As DNA, the CDR3 is TGTGCCAGCGTACCAGGGGGGCAGGGAGTCTACGAGCAGTACTTC.

This chain uses TRBV5-4 with TRBJ2-6, with D maybe TRBD2 (5 bases). V was cut by 0 bases and J by 2 bases, with 12 bases left in between. The CDR3 extends over 17 amino acids. Per the germline V gene, CDR1 is SGHNT and CDR2 is YYREEE (reference sequence). DNA for the CDR3: TGTGCCAGCAGCTTGGAGACCGACTACACTGGGGCCAACGTCCTGACTTTC. Translation: CASSLETDYTGANVLTF.

This chain joins TRBV9 and TRBJ1-1; perhaps TRBD1 as D (5 bases). V lost 0 bases and J lost 1, with 13 bases in between. CDR3 length: 16 residues. CDR1 and CDR2 (germline): SGDLS, YYNGEE. This CDR3 is CASSVAAGMKNTEAFF. For the CDR3, the DNA is TGTGCCAGCAGCGTAGCGGCAGGGATGAAGAACACTGAAGCTTTCTTT.

The J gene is TRBJ2-3, the V gene TRBV6-1; D gene uncertain. The CDR3 is 16 residues long. The germline V gene encodes CDR1 MNHNS and CDR2 SASEGT. Trimming took 1 base from V and 2 from J, leaving 13 bases between them. The CDR3 DNA follows: TGTGCCAGCAGTGAAGTGGGCCTCCGACCCACAGATACGCAGTATTTT. Its protein product is CASSEVGLRPTDTQYF.

The chain carries TRBV4-2 and TRBJ2-1, with 8 bases aligning to TRBD2. J was trimmed by 0 bases and V by 6 bases; bases with no gene match: 4. Germline V gives CDR1 LGHNA, CDR2 YNFKEQ. This CDR3 comprises 15 residues. The CDR3 DNA is TGTGCCAGCAGTTCGAGCGGGAGCTCCTACAATGAGCAGTTCTTC. It codes for CASSSSGSSYNEQFF.

This clone was recorded only once. The CDR3 sequence is CASSQDSSTDTQYF. Written as DNA, the CDR3 is TGCGCCAGCAGCCAAGATAGCAGCACAGATACGCAGTATTTT. This chain joins TRBV4-1 and TRBJ2-3; no definite D call. The CDR3 sequence is 14 residues long. Germline V gene lookup returns CDR1 MGHRA and CDR2 YSYEKL. V dropped 0 bases and J dropped 0 bases, with 4 bases sitting between them.

About this clone: A read error may produce the germline difference seen at one junction end. The sample has other DNA sequences that encode this CDR3 too. The gene calls are TRBV7-2 and TRBJ2-7, with D possibly matching TRBD2 (6 bases). CDR1 and CDR2 from the germline V gene are SGHTA and FQGNSA. The CDR3 sequence is 14 residues long. The CDR3 region is CASSLAGSSYEQYF. In nucleotides, the CDR3 is TGTGCCAGCAGCCTAGCCGGGAGCTCCTACGAGCAGTACTTC.

The chain couples TRBV6-5 to TRBJ2-1; 10 nucleotides agree with TRBD1. Looked up from germline, CDR1 is MNHEY and CDR2 is SVGAGI. V lost 5 bases and J lost 2; bases outside the gene matches: 3. The CDR3 is made up of 15 amino acids. CDR3 sequence: CASSGDRGAYNEQFF. CDR3 bases: TGTGCCAGCAGTGGGGACAGGGGTGCCTACAATGAGCAGTTCTTC.

This chain links TRBV18 with TRBJ1-5; D is possibly TRBD1 (5 bases). Trimming removed 2 bases from V and 4 bases from J, with 15 bases in between. This CDR3 region has 16 residues. Germline CDR1 and CDR2: KGHSH and LQKENI. CDR3 sequence: CASSPISIRENQPQHF. DNA of the CDR3: TGTGCCAGCTCACCAATCTCGATCAGGGAGAATCAGCCCCAGCATTTT.

The chain links TRBV7-2 to TRBJ2-7; 13 bases map to TRBD2. This CDR3 has 14 amino acids. V dropped 1 base and J dropped 12; count of bases not matched to a gene: 6. Germline CDR1 SGHTA, CDR2 FQGNSA. DNA for the CDR3: TGTGCCAGCAGCTTAGGGACTAGCGGGAGCCTGCGGTACTTC. Translation: CASSLGTSGSLRYF.

This chain joins TRBV25-1 and TRBJ2-2; D perhaps matches TRBD1 (6 bases). V was pared by 4 bases and J by 0 bases, with 12 bases between. CDR3 length: 16 amino acids. Germline loops: CDR1 MGHDK, CDR2 SYGVNS. CDR3 coding DNA: TGTGCCAGCAGTGTTCTGGGGGCTTCGAACACCGGGGAGCTGTTTTTT. Residues: CASSVLGASNTGELFF.

This clone was detected only once. The chain employs TRBV4-1 and TRBJ2-2; D might be TRBD1 or TRBD2, each matching 5 bases. The V end was cut by 3 bases, the J end by 7 bases, with 21 bases between. Germline V lookup: CDR1 MGHRA, CDR2 YSYEKL. The length of the CDR3 is 17 residues. The CDR3 DNA reads as TGCGCCAGCAGCCAGAGAACCACGGGGCTTACTTTCGGGGAGCTGTTTTTT. Protein: CASSQRTTGLTFGELFF.

The V gene is TRBV7-2, the J gene TRBJ2-3, with D unresolved. V lost 1 base and J 6 bases, leaving 11 bases between the germline ends. The CDR3 consists of 14 residues. CDR1 SGHTA and CDR2 FQGNSA come from the germline V gene. CDR3 sequence reads: CASSLDVQADTQYF. DNA for the CDR3: TGTGCCAGCAGCTTAGATGTCCAGGCGGATACGCAGTATTTT.

The genes are TRBV5-5 and TRBJ2-7; D is unclear. V lost 0 bases and J 3 bases, leaving 19 bases between the germline ends. This CDR3 comprises 17 residues. Germline CDR1 and CDR2: SGHKS and YYEKEE (reference sequence). For the CDR3, the DNA is TGTGCCAGCAGCTTGGTTCCTTTTACTCCAGCCGACTACGAGCAGTACTTC. It is translated as CASSLVPFTPADYEQYF.

The CDR3 DNA reads TGTGCCAGTAATTCGGAGGTAACGGAGACCCAGTACTTC. This sequence encodes CASNSEVTETQYF. V is TRBV19 and J is TRBJ2-5; D possibly corresponds to TRBD2 (5 bases). V gave up 7 bases and J gave up 5 bases, with 14 bases separating them. The V gene's germline CDR1 is LNHDA and CDR2 SQIVND (reference sequence). The CDR3 length is 13 residues.

V is TRBV29-1 and J is TRBJ1-1; TRBD1 matches at 7 bases. The length of the CDR3 is 13 residues. V shed 2 bases, J shed 4 bases, and the junction held 4 bases outside the gene matches. Germline V gene lookup returns CDR1 SQVTM and CDR2 ANQGSEA. The CDR3 region has the DNA TGCAGCGTTGAACTCCAGGGGGGCACTGAAGCTTTCTTT. Translated, it gives CSVELQGGTEAFF.

This clone was seen a single time. Other DNA sequences from this sample encode an identical CDR3 as well. This chain uses TRBV7-3 with TRBJ2-7, with TRBD2 matching over 14 bases. CDR3 size: 15 residues. V shed 3 bases and J 2 bases; nucleotides not matched to a gene: 0. Per the germline V gene, CDR1 is SGHTA and CDR2 is FQGTGA. The CDR3 DNA reads as TGTGCCAGCAGCTTGGGACTAGCGGGAGCCTACGAGCAGTACTTC. Translated, it gives CASSLGLAGAYEQYF.

The chain uses TRBV5-6 and TRBJ1-2; D may be TRBD1 (6 bases). The V end was cut by 4 bases, the J end by 3 bases, with 13 bases between. This CDR3 region has 14 residues. The germline CDR1 and CDR2 sequences are SGHDT and YYEEEE. Here the CDR3 reads CASSTGPGDYGYTF. Here the CDR3 DNA reads TGTGCCAGCAGCACGGGTCCAGGGGACTATGGCTACACCTTC.

This chain links TRBV7-8 with TRBJ2-1; D call uncertain. The CDR3 has 15 residues. Germline loops: CDR1 SGHVS, CDR2 FQNEAQ. V was clipped by 6 bases and J by 2 bases, with 14 bases between them. The CDR3 protein is CASRARRAAYNEQFF. CDR3 DNA sequence: TGTGCCAGCAGAGCCCGCCGGGCTGCCTACAATGAGCAGTTCTTC.

In DNA form, the CDR3 reads TGTGCCAGCAGCTTAGAGGCTAGCGGAAACAATGAGCAGTTCTTC. Its protein product is CASSLEASGNNEQFF. The V call is TRBV7-2, the J call TRBJ2-1, with 7 bases matching TRBD2. CDR3 length equals 15 residues. The germline gives CDR1 SGHTA, CDR2 FQGNSA. With 1 base clipped from V and 5 bases from J, the junction kept 5 bases outside the gene matches.

In the case of this clone: The identical CDR3 is also encoded by other nucleotide sequences in the sample. The V and J genes are TRBV20-1 and TRBJ2-5; TRBD2 might be the D (5 bases). This CDR3 comprises 11 residues. Per the germline V gene, CDR1 is DFQATT and CDR2 is SNEGSKA (reference sequence). V dropped 5 bases and J dropped 5 bases, with 9 bases sitting between them. CDR3 loop: CSAVPGETQYF. The CDR3 nucleotides are TGCAGTGCTGTTCCGGGGGAGACCCAGTACTTC.

This chain links TRBV7-2 with TRBJ2-1; TRBD2 agrees at 7 bases. V shed 2 bases, J shed 9 bases, and the junction held 4 bases outside the gene matches. The CDR3 contains 13 residues. Germline-derived CDR1 and CDR2 are SGHTA and FQGNSA. For the CDR3, the DNA is TGTGCCAGCAGCTTACTGTGGGAGGGTGAGCAGTTCTTC. Residues: CASSLLWEGEQFF.

CDR3 in DNA: TGTGCCTCTAACTCGGGGGCGAGTAACTATGGCTACACCTTC. Its translation: CASNSGASNYGYTF. The rearrangement links TRBV19 to TRBJ1-2; D is perhaps TRBD1 (6 bases). V shed 11 bases and J shed 1 base, with 17 bases lying between them. CDR3 length: 14 residues. Germline V CDR1 and CDR2: LNHDA, SQIVND (reference sequence).

Comment on this clone: The sample contains more than one DNA sequence encoding this CDR3. The V gene is TRBV27, the J gene TRBJ1-1, with unresolved D. The CDR3 totals 13 residues. The V end lost 3 bases, the J end lost 2 bases, and 7 bases lay between the germline ends. Germline V gives CDR1 MNHEY, CDR2 SMNVEV (reference sequence). CDR3: CASSFNRNTEAFF. CDR3 DNA sequence: TGTGCCAGCAGTTTCAATAGAAACACTGAAGCTTTCTTT.